This T cell receptor (beta chain) was recovered during a study of blood T cell repertoires in COVID-19. The CDR3 sequence is 16 residues long. CDR1 and CDR2 from the germline V gene are KGHDR and SFDVKD. V shed 4 bases and J 4 bases; nucleotides not matched to a gene: 11. Using immunoSEQ multiplex PCR, the repertoire was profiled, and TCRdb retains in-frame clones only, with some absent. Of about 200,000 clones listed, approximately 86% are singletons. The receptor comes from a man in his 60s with COVID-19, enrolled during active disease. The specimen was peripheral blood. V gene TRBV24-1 combines with J gene TRBJ2-7; 8 bases are shared with TRBD1. The CDR3 bases are TGTGCCACCAGTGACACCAACAGGGGGTCAGGTTACGAGCAGTACTTC. This codes for CATSDTNRGSGYEQYF.